The rows below give T cell receptor beta chains drawn from one sample of a study of CD8 T cells in Susac syndrome. A single record per CDR3 protein comes from TCRdb applying MiXCR to the immunoSEQ multiplex PCR reads. The sample contains roughly 180,000 distinct CDR3 sequences, approximately 93% of which appear only once. The specimen sequenced was CD4+ T cells from PBMCs. The receptor source for this set is a human donor with multiple sclerosis. Each CDR3 is given with its conserved first and last residue. Fields, in order: clone size, CDR3 length, D gene, J gene, V gene, CDR3 protein, CDR3 DNA. A D gene is named only where the DNA matches it firmly. Clone size is not always given. Where it is, it says once, few, many or a class for expanded clones.

- 16 TRBD2 TRBJ2-3 TRBV4-3 CASSQGRAGEPDTQYF TGCGCCAGCAGCCAAGGGCGAGCGGGAGAGCCAGATACGCAGTATTTT
- 15 - TRBJ1-4 TRBV20-1 CSARDWGNANEKLFF TGCAGTGCTAGAGATTGGGGGAATGCTAATGAAAAACTGTTTTTT
- 14 - TRBJ2-5 TRBV12-3/TRBV12-4 CASSWDGSQETQYF TGTGCCAGCAGTTGGGACGGATCCCAAGAGACCCAGTACTTC
- 13 - TRBJ1-5 TRBV6-6 CASGTRTDQPQHF TGTGCCAGCGGAACTAGGACAGATCAGCCCCAGCATTTT
once 13 - TRBJ2-1 TRBV2 CASRSPLNNEQFF TGTGCCAGCAGGTCCCCCCTTAATAATGAGCAGTTCTTC
- 16 TRBD1 TRBJ2-3 TRBV14 CASSQDLGTGKDTQYF TGTGCCAGCAGCCAAGATCTGGGGACAGGCAAGGATACGCAGTATTTT
- 13 - TRBJ2-7 TRBV10-2 CASSEQTDYEQYF TGCGCCAGCAGTGAACAGACAGACTACGAGCAGTACTTC
- 15 - TRBJ1-1 TRBV3-1 CASSQSEWGNTEAFF TGTGCCAGCAGCCAGTCTGAATGGGGGAACACTGAAGCTTTCTTT
few 15 TRBD1 TRBJ1-5 TRBV6-2/TRBV6-3 CASSFGQGGNQPQHF TGTGCCAGCTCATTCGGACAGGGTGGCAATCAGCCCCAGCATTTT
- 16 TRBD1 TRBJ2-2 TRBV14 CASSQAGTGPTGELFF TGTGCCAGCAGCCAAGCCGGGACAGGGCCCACCGGGGAGCTGTTTTTT
few 15 - TRBJ1-1 TRBV6-1 CASSDEGRMNTEAFF TGTGCCAGCAGTGACGAGGGACGGATGAACACTGAAGCTTTCTTT
- 16 TRBD2 TRBJ2-5 TRBV5-4 CASSRGTGGSQETQYF TGTGCCAGCAGCCGGGGGACGGGGGGATCCCAAGAGACCCAGTACTTC
- 14 - TRBJ1-1 TRBV12-3/TRBV12-4 CASSFVGQQGEAFF TGTGCCAGCAGTTTTGTTGGTCAACAGGGCGAAGCTTTCTTT
- 18 TRBD2 TRBJ2-7 TRBV12-3/TRBV12-4 CASSSMTSGYLDSYEQYF TGTGCCAGCAGTTCCATGACTAGCGGGTACCTAGACTCCTACGAGCAGTACTTC
- 12 - TRBJ2-3 TRBV9 CASSSQGDTQYF TGTGCCAGCAGCTCCCAAGGAGATACGCAGTATTTT
- 13 - TRBJ2-3 TRBV27 CASSLKRTDTQYF TGTGCCAGCAGTTTAAAGCGCACAGATACGCAGTATTTT
- 15 TRBD2 TRBJ2-3 TRBV20-1 CSAAGLAAGTDTQYF TGCAGTGCCGCCGGACTAGCGGCTGGCACAGATACGCAGTATTTT
- 15 TRBD2 TRBJ2-5 TRBV28 CASSDGGRIKETQYF TGTGCCAGCAGTGACGGCGGGAGGATAAAAGAGACCCAGTACTTC
- 18 TRBD1 TRBJ2-6 TRBV9 CASSVQGQAGTGANVLTF TGTGCCAGCAGCGTCCAAGGACAGGCTGGTACTGGGGCCAACGTCCTGACTTTC
- 15 - TRBJ2-3 TRBV27 CASSFRGTSTDTQYF TGTGCCAGCAGTTTCAGGGGCACTAGCACAGATACGCAGTATTTT
- 15 - TRBJ2-3 TRBV7-3 CASSSRGSSTDTQYF TGTGCCAGCAGTTCACGGGGATCTAGCACAGATACGCAGTATTTT
- 14 - TRBJ2-2 TRBV28 CASSPRTVTGELFF TGTGCCAGCAGCCCACGGACAGTAACCGGGGAGCTGTTTTTT
- 14 - TRBJ1-2 TRBV5-1 CASSLNAGDYGYTF TGCGCCAGCAGCTTGAACGCGGGGGACTATGGCTACACCTTC
- 14 - TRBJ2-2 TRBV7-2 CASSPQVPTGELFF TGTGCCAGCAGCCCCCAGGTCCCTACCGGGGAGCTGTTTTTT
- 14 - TRBJ2-5 TRBV2 CASLRDTAQETQYF TGTGCCAGCCTACGGGACACCGCTCAAGAGACCCAGTACTTC
- 17 TRBD1 TRBJ1-2 TRBV7-9 CASSLPFPGQPNYGYTF TGTGCCAGCAGCTTACCCTTTCCGGGACAGCCCAACTATGGCTACACCTTC
once 12 - TRBJ1-1 TRBV3-1 CASSPGRSEAFF TGTGCCAGCAGCCCCGGCAGGTCCGAAGCTTTCTTT
- 17 TRBD2 TRBJ2-4 TRBV19 CASSRLIGTSGKNIQYF TGTGCCAGTAGTAGATTAATCGGGACTAGCGGGAAGAACATTCAGTACTTC
- 12 TRBD1 TRBJ1-2 TRBV6-2/TRBV6-3 CASSYRDRNYTF TGTGCCAGCAGTTACCGGGACAGGAACTACACCTTC
- 15 - TRBJ1-5 TRBV6-6 CASSLKQGVGQPQHF TGTGCCAGCAGTTTGAAACAGGGAGTGGGTCAGCCCCAGCATTTT
- 14 TRBD1 TRBJ2-5 TRBV7-2 CASSSGGSTETQYF TGTGCCAGCAGCTCAGGGGGCAGTACAGAGACCCAGTACTTC
- 16 TRBD1 TRBJ2-1 TRBV7-2 CASSLPGQRILNEQFF TGTGCCAGCAGCTTACCGGGACAGAGGATTCTCAATGAGCAGTTCTTC
- 14 - TRBJ1-4 TRBV29-1 CSVAFRGPPEKLFF TGCAGCGTCGCCTTTAGGGGCCCTCCGGAAAAACTGTTTTTT
- 15 - TRBJ1-2 TRBV6-6 CASSSQEGGVYGYTF TGTGCCAGCAGTTCCCAGGAGGGGGGGGTCTATGGCTACACCTTC
few 12 - TRBJ2-3 TRBV2 CASSRGGDTQYF TGTGCCAGCAGTAGAGGGGGAGATACGCAGTATTTT
- 15 - TRBJ1-4 TRBV30 CAWSVPGVTNEKLFF TGTGCCTGGAGTGTACCGGGAGTTACTAATGAAAAACTGTTTTTT
- 13 - TRBJ1-1 TRBV18 CASSPGGSTEAFF TGTGCCAGCTCACCGGGTGGGAGCACTGAAGCTTTCTTT
once 14 TRBD2 TRBJ2-7 TRBV12-3/TRBV12-4 CASTPTSGIYEQYF TGTGCCAGCACCCCGACTAGCGGGATCTACGAGCAGTACTTC
few 11 - TRBJ2-3 TRBV6-2/TRBV6-3 CASREVDTQYF TGTGCCAGCAGGGAGGTAGATACGCAGTATTTT
- 14 TRBD1 TRBJ1-5 TRBV15 CATGSGTGVQPQHF TGTGCCACCGGATCCGGGACAGGCGTCCAGCCCCAGCATTTT
- 15 - TRBJ2-4 TRBV12-3/TRBV12-4 CASSRTGRVNNIQYF TGTGCCAGCAGTCGTACGGGAAGAGTGAACAACATTCAGTACTTC
few 14 TRBD1 TRBJ2-7 TRBV5-1 CASSRQGQHHEQYF TGCGCCAGCAGCCGCCAGGGACAGCACCACGAGCAGTACTTC
- 14 - TRBJ2-2 TRBV2 CASNFLGNTGELFF TGTGCCAGCAATTTTTTGGGGAACACCGGGGAGCTGTTTTTT
- 12 - TRBJ2-7 TRBV5-1 CASSLAGDEQYF TGCGCCAGCAGCTTGGCAGGGGATGAGCAGTACTTC
once 15 - TRBJ1-1 TRBV3-1 CASSQMTVTNTEAFF TGTGCCAGCAGCCAGATGACGGTTACTAACACTGAAGCTTTCTTT
- 16 - TRBJ1-4 TRBV25-1 CASSEYRGGGSEKLFF TGTGCCAGCAGTGAATACCGCGGGGGAGGGAGTGAAAAACTGTTTTTT
- 16 - TRBJ2-6 TRBV6-1 CASSALRGFGANVLTF TGTGCCAGCAGTGCCCTGAGAGGTTTTGGGGCCAACGTCCTGACTTTC
- 17 TRBD1 TRBJ2-6 TRBV24-1 CATSSSQGAPGANVLTF TGTGCCACCAGTTCTTCTCAGGGGGCGCCTGGGGCCAACGTCCTGACTTTC
- 13 - TRBJ1-2 TRBV4-3 CASSQAQEGGYTF TGCGCCAGCAGCCAGGCCCAGGAGGGAGGCTACACCTTC
few 12 - TRBJ1-3 TRBV28 CASSLPGNTIYF TGTGCCAGCAGTTTGCCGGGAAACACCATATATTTT
- 14 - TRBJ1-5 TRBV20-1 CSARDVSGDQPQHF TGCAGTGCTAGAGATGTATCGGGGGATCAGCCCCAGCATTTT
- 15 TRBD1 TRBJ2-7 TRBV4-1 CASSGRTGFSYEQYF TGCGCCAGCAGCGGGCGGACAGGCTTCTCCTACGAGCAGTACTTC
once 14 TRBD1 TRBJ2-1 TRBV20-1 CSAETGGVYNEQFF TGCAGTGCCGAGACAGGGGGCGTCTACAATGAGCAGTTCTTC
- 14 - TRBJ1-5 TRBV12-3/TRBV12-4 CASSLAVRDQPQHF TGTGCCAGCAGTTTAGCGGTCAGGGATCAGCCCCAGCATTTT
- 15 - TRBJ1-2 TRBV2 CASSEAMAGRAGDFF TGTGCCAGCAGTGAAGCGATGGCGGGGCGGGCAGGGGACTTCTTC
- 13 - TRBJ1-4 TRBV5-1 CASMEGSGEKLFF TGCGCCAGCATGGAGGGCAGTGGGGAAAAACTGTTTTTT
- 15 - TRBJ1-1 TRBV2 CASSELGFLVTEAFF TGTGCCAGCAGTGAATTGGGTTTTCTGGTCACTGAAGCTTTCTTT
- 16 TRBD1 TRBJ2-1 TRBV5-1 CASSLTGDGSYNEQFF TGCGCCAGCAGCCTGACAGGGGACGGATCATACAATGAGCAGTTCTTC
- 13 - TRBJ2-1 TRBV12-3/TRBV12-4 CASSSLEYNEQFF TGTGCCAGCAGTTCACTAGAGTACAATGAGCAGTTCTTC